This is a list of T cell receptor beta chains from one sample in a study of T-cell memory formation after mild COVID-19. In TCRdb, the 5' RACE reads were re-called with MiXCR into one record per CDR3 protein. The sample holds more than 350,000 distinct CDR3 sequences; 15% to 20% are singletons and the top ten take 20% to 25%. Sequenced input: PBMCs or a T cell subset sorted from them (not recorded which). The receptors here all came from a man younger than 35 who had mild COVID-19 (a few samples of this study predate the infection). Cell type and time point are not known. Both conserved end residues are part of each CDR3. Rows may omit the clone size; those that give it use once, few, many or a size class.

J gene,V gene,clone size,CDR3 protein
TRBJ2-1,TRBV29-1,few,CSVEGSRDRDYEQFF
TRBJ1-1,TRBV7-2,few,CASSLGGVPSTEAFF
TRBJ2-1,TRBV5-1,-,CASSFFWTGGDEQFF
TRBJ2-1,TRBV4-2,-,CASSQGDRTDYNEQFF
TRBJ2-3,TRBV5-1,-,CASRDSLTDTQYF
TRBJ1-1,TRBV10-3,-,CAISPGGLNTEAFF
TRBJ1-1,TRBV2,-,CASMRTEAFF
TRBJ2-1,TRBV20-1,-,CSARDTGGGAYEQFF
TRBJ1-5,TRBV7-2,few,CASSFESGWNQPQHF
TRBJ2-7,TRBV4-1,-,CASSQGAAAGVYEQYF
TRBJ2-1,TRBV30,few,CAWADNEQFF
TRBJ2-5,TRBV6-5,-,CASSYWGAETQYF
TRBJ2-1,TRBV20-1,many,CSARDGTGYEQFF
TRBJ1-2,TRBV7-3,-,CASGGQGGGYTF
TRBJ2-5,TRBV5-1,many,CASSLIGQNQETQYF
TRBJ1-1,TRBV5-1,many,CASSSPGGTEAFF
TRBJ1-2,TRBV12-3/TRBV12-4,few,CASSRDRGYYGYTF
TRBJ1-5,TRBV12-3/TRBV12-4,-,CASSLEGFDQPQHF
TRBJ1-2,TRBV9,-,CASSSSGTAFF
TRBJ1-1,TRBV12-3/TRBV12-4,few,CASSPRRRAGDTEAFF
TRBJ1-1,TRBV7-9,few,CASSLNPDQAFF
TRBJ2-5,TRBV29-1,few,CSVSNQETQYF
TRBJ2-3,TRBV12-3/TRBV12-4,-,CASTDRGTTDTQYF
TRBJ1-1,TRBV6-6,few,CAAGEMNTEAFF
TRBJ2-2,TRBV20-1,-,CSARVPGQGAFTGELFF
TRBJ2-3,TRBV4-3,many,CASSHGARDADTQYF
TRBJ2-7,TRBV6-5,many,CASRRASSYEQYF
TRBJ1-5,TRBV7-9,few,CASSSTGMGNQPQHF
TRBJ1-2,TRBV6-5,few,CASQGPPFYGYTF
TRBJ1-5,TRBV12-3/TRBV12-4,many,CASSLGQGRVSNQPQHF
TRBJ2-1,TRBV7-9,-,CASSLRGRGAPGDEQFF
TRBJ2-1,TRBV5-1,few,CASSLATSYNEQFF
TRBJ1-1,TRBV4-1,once,CASSQDLEGIAFF
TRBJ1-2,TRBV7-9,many,CASSRFMSAGTNYGYTF
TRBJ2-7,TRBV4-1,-,CASSQAWRGAYEQYF
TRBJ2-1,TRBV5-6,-,CASRWTGGNEQFF
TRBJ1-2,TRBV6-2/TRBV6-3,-,CASSHRTGLHGYTF
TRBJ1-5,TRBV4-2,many,CASSQQGGHSNQPQHF
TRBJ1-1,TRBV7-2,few,CASSQFARTEAFF
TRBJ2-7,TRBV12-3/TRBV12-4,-,CASSFGTGTGEFEQYF
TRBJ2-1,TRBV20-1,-,CSARPGEYNEQFF
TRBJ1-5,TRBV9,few,CASSAGRVDQPQHF
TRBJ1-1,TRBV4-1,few,CASSPLRTGSHEAFF
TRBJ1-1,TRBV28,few,CASSLDLGGGDTEAFF
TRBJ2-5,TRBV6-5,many,CASSYFRETQYF
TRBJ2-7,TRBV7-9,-,CASSPRGRGGNEQYF
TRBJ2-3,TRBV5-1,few,CASSLRTGETDTQYF
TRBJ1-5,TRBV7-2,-,CASSSNNQPQHF
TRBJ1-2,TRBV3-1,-,CASSQGQQARYTF
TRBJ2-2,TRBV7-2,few,CASNPRRDRAATGELFF
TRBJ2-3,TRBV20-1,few,CSARSRGGDTQYF
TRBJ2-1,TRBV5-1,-,CASSFNYQGASEQFF
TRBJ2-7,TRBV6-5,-,CASRMTGDYEQYF